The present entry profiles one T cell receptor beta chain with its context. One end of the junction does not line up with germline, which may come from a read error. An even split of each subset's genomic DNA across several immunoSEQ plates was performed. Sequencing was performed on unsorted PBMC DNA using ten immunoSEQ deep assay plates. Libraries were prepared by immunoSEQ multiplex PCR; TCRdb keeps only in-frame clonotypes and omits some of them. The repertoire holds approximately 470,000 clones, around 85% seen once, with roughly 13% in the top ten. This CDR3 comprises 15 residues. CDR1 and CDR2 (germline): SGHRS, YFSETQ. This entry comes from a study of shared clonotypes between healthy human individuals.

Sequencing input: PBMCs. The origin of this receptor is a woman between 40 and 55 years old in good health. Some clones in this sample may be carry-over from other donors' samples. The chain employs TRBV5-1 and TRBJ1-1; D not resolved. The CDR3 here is CASRLGWDLNTEAFF. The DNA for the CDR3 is TGCGCCAGCAGATTGGGATGGGATCTGAACACTGAAGCTTTCTTT.